The next 27 T cell receptor beta chains were all read from a single sample in a study of graft-versus-host responses after intestinal transplantation. The table came from immunoSEQ multiplex PCR; TCRdb's copy has only in-frame clones and leaves some out. The repertoire holds tens of thousands of clones, more than 85% seen once, with 0.5% in the top ten. Antigens of these TCRs are unknown. Here the sequenced sample was unstimulated CD8+ T cells sorted from spleen or lymph node cells, taken before intestinal transplant. The source of these receptors is a human donor who received an intestinal transplant.

The CDR3 region has the DNA TGTGCCAGCAGGGGGACTAGCGACTACGAGCAGTACTTC. Translated: CASRGTSDYEQYF. The rearrangement joins TRBV5-4 to TRBJ2-7, with 10 positions matching TRBD2. This CDR3 is 13 amino acids long. The germline V gene has CDR1 SGHNT and CDR2 YYREEE (reference sequence). V lost 5 bases to trimming and J lost 3 bases; unmatched junction nucleotides: 2.

This clone appeared a few times. This chain connects TRBV25-1 to TRBJ1-5, with 8 bases aligning to TRBD1. Germline CDR1 reads MGHDK; CDR2 reads SYGVNS. The length of the CDR3 is 13 residues. J lost 6 bases, V lost 4 bases, and 2 bases had no gene match. In DNA form, the CDR3 reads TGTGCCAGCAGTGGACAGGGGTTTCAGCCCCAGCATTTT. Its protein is CASSGQGFQPQHF.

V usage is TRBV6-1 and J usage is TRBJ1-3; maybe TRBD1 (6 bases). The germline V and J ends were trimmed by 6 bases and 1 base, with 10 bases remaining between them. The germline V gene encodes CDR1 MNHNS and CDR2 SASEGT. The CDR3 covers 14 residues. CDR3 DNA: TGTGCCAGCAGCGACAGGATTTCTGGAAACACCATATATTTT. It is translated as CASSDRISGNTIYF.

About this clone itself: This CDR3 is also generated by other DNA sequences in the sample. The CDR3 nucleotides are TGTGCCAGCAGCCCCGGGACAGGCTCCTACGAGCAGTACTTC. Protein sequence: CASSPGTGSYEQYF. The chain carries TRBV9 and TRBJ2-7, with 8 bases lining up with TRBD1. This CDR3 is built from 14 residues. Germline CDR1 is SGDLS and CDR2 is YYNGEE. Trimming removed 4 bases from V and 0 bases from J; junction bases left unmatched: 3. The variable domain in full, completed from reference TRBV9 and TRBJ2-7, reads DSGVTQTPKHLITATGQRVTLRCSPRSGDLSVYWYQQSLDQGLQFLIQYYNGEERAKGNILERFSAQQFPDLHSELNLSSLELGDSALYFCASSPGTGSYEQYFGPGTRLTVT.

This clone is a singleton in its sample. The chain is built from TRBV6-1 and TRBJ1-2; 9 bases match TRBD1. CDR3 length equals 15 residues. Germline assignment: CDR1 MNHNS and CDR2 SASEGT. Unmatched junction bases numbered 4, after V lost 4 bases and J lost 1 base. CDR3 sequence: CASSARGQGNYGYTF. CDR3 bases: TGTGCCAGCAGTGCAAGGGGACAGGGTAACTATGGCTACACCTTC.

The V call is TRBV27, the J call TRBJ2-5, with D possibly being TRBD1 (5 bases). The V gene lost 5 bases and the J gene lost 2 bases, with 18 bases spanning the gap. This CDR3 has 16 amino acids. Germline assignment: CDR1 MNHEY and CDR2 SMNVEV (reference sequence). The CDR3 spells CASSPPTHRFQETQYF. The CDR3, as DNA: TGTGCCAGCAGTCCGCCCACTCACAGGTTTCAAGAGACCCAGTACTTC.

V and J are TRBV4-1 and TRBJ2-7; 9 positions agree with TRBD2. The CDR3 loop spans 18 amino acids. Germline-derived CDR1 and CDR2 are MGHRA and YSYEKL. V lost 0 bases and J lost 2; bases outside the gene matches: 11. CDR3 region: CASSQEVSSGARTYEQYF. CDR3 nucleotides: TGCGCCAGCAGCCAAGAGGTGTCTAGCGGGGCCAGAACCTACGAGCAGTACTTC.

The V gene is TRBV5-1, the J gene TRBJ1-1; 11 bases fit TRBD1. The V and J ends lost 3 bases and 3 bases, in that order; junction bases with no gene match: 7. Germline CDR1 is SGHRS and CDR2 is YFSETQ. This CDR3 contains 16 residues. CDR3 DNA: TGCGCCAGCAGCTCTGGACAGGGGGCGAAGGACACTGAAGCTTTCTTT. Translation: CASSSGQGAKDTEAFF.

The chain uses TRBV25-1 and TRBJ1-2; D remains unclear. This CDR3 region has 14 residues. Trimming took off 0 bases at V and 4 bases at J, with 9 bases between the two ends. CDR1 and CDR2 from the germline V gene are MGHDK and SYGVNS. For the CDR3, the DNA is TGTGCCAGCAGTGAATATAAGAGTCCCTATGGCTACACCTTC. This sequence encodes CASSEYKSPYGYTF.

In its sample, this clone was seen a few times. V and J are TRBV4-3 and TRBJ1-4; D perhaps matches TRBD1 (5 bases). Germline loops: CDR1 LGHNA, CDR2 YSLEER. Trimming cost V 4 bases and J 4 bases, with 10 bases left between them. CDR3 length: 14 amino acids. The CDR3 DNA is TGCGCCAGCAGCCCCGACAGAAGTAATGAAAAACTGTTTTTT. Translating it yields CASSPDRSNEKLFF.

The CDR3 DNA is TGTGCCAGCAGTATCAGACAGGGGGTTGAGCAGCCCCAGCATTTT. It encodes CASSIRQGVEQPQHF. This chain connects TRBV2 to TRBJ1-5, with 9 bases matching TRBD1. Germline CDR1 reads SNHLY; CDR2 reads FYNNEI. The CDR3 length is 15 residues. V dropped 5 bases and J dropped 7; count of bases not matched to a gene: 9.

J is TRBJ2-7 and V is TRBV29-1, with TRBD2 identical over 8 bases. The germline V gene has CDR1 SQVTM and CDR2 ANQGSEA. With 6 bases clipped from V and 1 base from J, the junction kept 5 bases outside the gene matches. This CDR3 region has 13 residues. Written as DNA, the CDR3 is TGCAGCGTCGCGGGAGGCGGGTCCTACGAGCAGTACTTC. As protein: CSVAGGGSYEQYF.

This chain uses TRBV5-6 with TRBJ2-1, with 7 bases matching TRBD1. This CDR3 comprises 17 residues. V dropped 0 bases and J dropped 6; count of bases not matched to a gene: 12. Per the germline V gene, CDR1 is SGHDT and CDR2 is YYEEEE. CDR3 amino acids: CASSLGRQGYIGNEQFF. The CDR3, as DNA: TGTGCCAGCAGCTTGGGGAGACAGGGTTATATCGGCAATGAGCAGTTCTTC. Drawing the rest from reference TRBV5-6 and TRBJ2-1, the complete variable domain is DAGVTQSPTHLIKTRGQQVTLRCSPKSGHDTVSWYQQALGQGPQFIFQYYEEEERQRGNFPDRFSGHQFPNYSSELNVNALLLGDSALYLCASSLGRQGYIGNEQFFGPGTRLTVL.

The chain's CDR3 is CASSQQVTEAFF. CDR3 DNA: TGTGCCAGCAGCCAACAGGTGACTGAAGCTTTCTTT. V is TRBV7-9 and J is TRBJ1-1, with a tentative D call TRBD1 (5 bases). This CDR3 region has 12 residues. Trimming cost V 5 bases and J 5 bases, with 9 bases left between them. Germline V gives CDR1 SEHNR, CDR2 FQNEAQ (reference sequence).

The chain links TRBV12-5 to TRBJ2-5, with a possible D match to TRBD1 (6 bases). Between the trimmed V and J ends, which lost 5 bases and 5 bases, there was a span of 6 bases. The CDR3 is 11 amino acids. Germline V CDR1 and CDR2: LGHNT, FRNRAP. The CDR3 DNA is TGTGCTAGTGGTCAGGGGGAGACCCAGTACTTC. It yields the protein CASGQGETQYF.

This clone was detected a few times. The gene calls are TRBV5-1 and TRBJ1-3, with TRBD1 matching 7 bases. The CDR3 totals 14 residues. CDR1 and CDR2 from the germline V gene are SGHRS and YFSETQ. Trimming took 5 bases from V and 3 from J; bases not matched to a gene: 5. CDR3 coding DNA: TGCGCCAGCAGAAACAGGGGATATGGAAACACCATATATTTT. Encoded protein: CASRNRGYGNTIYF.

This chain links TRBV5-1 with TRBJ2-2; D possibly corresponds to TRBD1 (5 bases). Germline V CDR1 and CDR2: SGHRS, YFSETQ. This CDR3 has 15 amino acids. Trimming shortened V by 1 base and J by 5 bases, and 12 bases separated the two germline ends. The CDR3 region is CASSLRGRVTGELFF. The CDR3 DNA sequence: TGCGCCAGCAGCTTGAGGGGAAGAGTGACCGGGGAGCTGTTTTTT.

The chain carries TRBV7-9 and TRBJ1-1; unclear D gene. The length of the CDR3 is 15 residues. Germline assignment: CDR1 SEHNR and CDR2 FQNEAQ (reference sequence). Trimming cost V 1 base and J 0 bases, with 9 bases left between them. CDR3 amino acids: CASSLGPPMNTEAFF. The DNA for the CDR3 is TGTGCCAGCAGCTTAGGCCCTCCTATGAACACTGAAGCTTTCTTT.

The V and J genes are TRBV13 and TRBJ2-3, with 15 bases aligning to TRBD2. Trimming cost V 5 bases and J 6 bases; bases outside gene matches: 6. The CDR3 totals 16 residues. Germline loops: CDR1 PRHDT, CDR2 FYEKMQ (reference sequence). Here the CDR3 reads CASSQRTSGGADTQYF. CDR3 coding DNA: TGTGCCAGCAGCCAACGGACTAGCGGGGGGGCGGATACGCAGTATTTT. The full variable domain, its missing parts supplied by reference TRBV13 and TRBJ2-3, is AAGVIQSPRHLIKEKRETATLKCYPIPRHDTVYWYQQGPGQDPQFLISFYEKMQSDKGSIPDRFSAQQFSDYHSELNMSSLELGDSALYFCASSQRTSGGADTQYFGPGTRLTVL.

The CDR3: CASSIVDTYNEQFF. In DNA form, the CDR3 reads TGTGCCAGTAGTATAGTCGACACCTACAATGAGCAGTTCTTC. The rearrangement links TRBV19 to TRBJ2-1; D ambiguous. Germline assignment: CDR1 LNHDA and CDR2 SQIVND (reference sequence). This CDR3 comprises 14 residues. V was clipped by 1 base and J by 2 bases, with 6 bases between them.

The chain has TRBV29-1 and TRBJ1-1, with D hard to call. Germline CDR1 and CDR2: SQVTM and ANQGSEA. There are 14 residues in the CDR3. V shed 3 bases and J shed 0 bases, with 11 bases lying between them. The CDR3 sequence: CSVEEAAMNTEAFF. The CDR3 nucleotides are TGCAGCGTTGAGGAGGCAGCAATGAACACTGAAGCTTTCTTT. Using reference TRBV29-1 and TRBJ1-1 for the parts outside the CDR3, the full variable domain is SAVISQKPSRDICQRGTSLTIQCQVDSQVTMMFWYRQQPGQSLTLIATANQGSEATYESGFVIDKFPISRPNLTFSTLTVSNMSPEDSSIYLCSVEEAAMNTEAFFGQGTRLTVV.

The rearrangement joins TRBV27 to TRBJ2-7, with 9 bases lining up with TRBD2. Trimming took 8 bases from V and 4 from J; bases not matched to a gene: 9. In germline, CDR1 is MNHEY, CDR2 SMNVEV (reference sequence). CDR3 size: 14 residues. The DNA of the CDR3 is TGTGCCAGCCGGGGGGGGACTAGCTTATACGAGCAGTACTTC. It specifies CASRGGTSLYEQYF.

The chain couples TRBV5-4 to TRBJ2-2; D unclear. Per the germline V gene, CDR1 is SGHNT and CDR2 is YYREEE (reference sequence). Trimming shortened V by 1 base and J by 6 bases, and 4 bases separated the two germline ends. The CDR3 loop spans 12 amino acids. CDR3: CASSLRPGELFF. The CDR3 coding sequence is TGTGCCAGCAGCTTGCGTCCCGGGGAGCTGTTTTTT.

Only one count was recorded for this clone. The chain uses TRBV7-2 and TRBJ2-1; D may be TRBD1 (6 bases). This CDR3 comprises 16 residues. Germline assignment: CDR1 SGHTA and CDR2 FQGNSA. Trimming took off 2 bases at V and 1 base at J, with 12 bases between the two ends. The CDR3 DNA follows: TGTGCCAGCAGCTTAAATTGGGGGCAGTCCTACAATGAGCAGTTCTTC. This gives the protein CASSLNWGQSYNEQFF.

The rearrangement uses TRBV12-5 and TRBJ2-7, with 8 bases that match TRBD1. This CDR3 spans 17 amino acids. V was pared by 2 bases and J by 4 bases, with 13 bases of the junction left unmatched. Germline assignment: CDR1 LGHNT and CDR2 FRNRAP. In nucleotides, the CDR3 is TGTGCTAGTGGTTTGAGCCGCACAGGGGGAAGAGTGTACGAGCAGTACTTC. Its translation is CASGLSRTGGRVYEQYF.

The gene calls are TRBV4-3 and TRBJ2-5, with 8 positions matching TRBD1. The CDR3 extends over 16 amino acids. Germline CDR1 is LGHNA and CDR2 is YSLEER. V was clipped by 0 bases and J by 5 bases; unmatched bases: 8. The CDR3 protein is CASSQEKDRVWETQYF. CDR3 bases: TGCGCCAGCAGCCAAGAAAAGGACAGGGTCTGGGAGACCCAGTACTTC.

The chain is built from TRBV11-3 and TRBJ2-7, with 13 bases identical to TRBD2. The CDR3 has 17 amino acids. J was trimmed by 3 bases and V by 4 bases; bases with no gene match: 9. Germline CDR1 reads SGHNT; CDR2 reads YENEEA. CDR3 residues: CASSWPPGLAGYYEQYF. The CDR3 nucleotides read TGTGCCAGCAGCTGGCCCCCGGGACTAGCGGGGTACTACGAGCAGTACTTC.